This T cell receptor (beta chain) was captured by sequencing in a study of blood T cells in healthy people across ages. Regarding the study as a whole: With naive T cell percentage, TCR beta diversity showed a strong correlation.

Per germline, CDR1 MNHNY and CDR2 SVGAGI (reference sequence). The CDR3 loop spans 17 amino acids. Combining a sample-barcoded 5' primer with a J-beta primer mix, a second PCR ran for about 7 to 12 cycles. Unique molecular identifiers of 12 random nucleotides labeled each cDNA. Any given sample supplied a minimum of 3 million CDR3-containing paired-end reads. TCRdb reprocessed the 5' RACE reads via MiXCR and lists one record per CDR3 protein. This table holds fewer than 900,000 distinct CDR3 sequences, approximately 43% found once. As for this clonotype: Its target is not known.

The receptor was isolated from a woman in her fifties or sixties in good health. This rearrangement joins TRBV6-6 to TRBJ2-7, with 10 bases matching TRBD2. Matching the DNA end better, TRBJ2-5 makes the J call doubtful. Sequencing input: blood. CDR3 bases: TGTGCCAGCAGTTCAGGGCAAGCGGGAGGGCTCCTGGAGACCCAGTACTTC. Amino acid sequence: CASSSGQAGGLLETQYF.